The next 6 T cell receptor beta chains were all read from a single sample in a study of T cell responses to AZD1222 COVID-19 vaccine. Libraries were prepared by immunoSEQ multiplex PCR; TCRdb keeps only in-frame clonotypes and omits some of them. The data contain around 120,000 clones, 85% to 95% of them singletons. The starting material was peripheral blood, obtained on day 0 of AZD1222 vaccination. Every receptor here comes from an adult in good health.

V usage is TRBV27 and J usage is TRBJ2-7; D ambiguous. With 5 bases removed from V and 5 bases from J, the gap between germline ends came to 10 bases. In germline, CDR1 is MNHEY, CDR2 SMNVEV (reference sequence). The CDR3 loop spans 12 amino acids. The CDR3 DNA follows: TGTGCCAGCAGTCCCTCCCCCAACGAGCAGTACTTC. Its translation: CASSPSPNEQYF.

The CDR3 coding sequence is TGTGCCAGCAGGAGGGAAAGCAATCAGCCCCAGCATTTT. It encodes CASRRESNQPQHF. The V gene is TRBV2, the J gene TRBJ1-5, with D uncertain. Germline V gives CDR1 SNHLY, CDR2 FYNNEI. The ends were cut back, 6 bases at V and 1 base at J, with 7 bases in the middle. The CDR3 covers 13 residues.

The V and J genes are TRBV3-1 (or the pseudogene TRBV3-2) and TRBJ2-1, with 7 positions matching TRBD1. Per the germline V gene, CDR1 is LGHDT and CDR2 is YNNKEL (reference sequence). The ends lost 5 bases at V and 1 base at J; junction bases unmatched: 11. The CDR3 sequence is 17 residues long. DNA for the CDR3: TGTGCCAGCAGCACCCGACAGGGATTGAGGTCCTACAATGAGCAGTTCTTC. This sequence encodes CASSTRQGLRSYNEQFF.

The chain combines TRBV6-5 with TRBJ2-2; D is unresolved. Trimming took off 4 bases at V and 4 bases at J, with 7 bases between the two ends. CDR3 length: 13 amino acids. The V gene's germline CDR1 is MNHEY and CDR2 SVGAGI. CDR3 coding DNA: TGTGCCAGCAGTTTGACAATCACCGGGGAGCTGTTTTTT. This gives the protein CASSLTITGELFF.

The chain couples TRBV6-5 to TRBJ2-3, with TRBD2 as a possible D gene (5 bases). CDR1 is MNHEY and CDR2 is SVGAGI in the germline V gene. This CDR3 is 15 amino acids long. Between the trimmed V and J ends, which lost 7 bases and 4 bases, there was a span of 18 bases. The CDR3 DNA sequence: TGTGCCAGCAAGAGGGTCGACGGCTGGGCAGATACGCAGTATTTT. Translating it yields CASKRVDGWADTQYF.

The chain combines TRBV5-5 with TRBJ2-2; D unresolved. V was shortened by 0 bases and J by 3 bases, with 12 bases between the two germline ends. The CDR3 runs to 16 residues. CDR1 is SGHKS and CDR2 is YYEKEE in the germline V gene (reference sequence). DNA of the CDR3: TGTGCCAGCAGCTTGGATCGGCTAGACCACACCGGGGAGCTGTTTTTT. Amino acid sequence: CASSLDRLDHTGELFF.